This TCR beta chain was profiled in a study of blood T cell repertoires in COVID-19. Across the study: Sites across the United States, Italy and Spain contributed samples from acute and convalescent COVID-19.

Generated by immunoSEQ multiplex PCR, the TCRdb table keeps only in-frame clones and is missing some. This table has 90,000 to 100,000 clones, more than 60% appearing once. The CDR3 extends over 13 amino acids. Trimming took 6 bases from V and 8 from J, leaving 14 bases between them. The germline gives CDR1 KGHSH, CDR2 LQKENI. The sequence came from a man between 65 and 85 years old with acute or convalescent COVID-19. The chain has TRBV18 and TRBJ2-1, with D possibly matching TRBD1 (5 bases). The sample was peripheral blood. The CDR3 loop is CASSSSRVHEQFF. The CDR3 DNA sequence: TGTGCCAGCTCGAGTTCCAGGGTCCATGAGCAGTTCTTC.